There are many counts of the clone carrying this T cell receptor (beta chain). Its antigen is undetermined. The source of the sample is a study of regulatory T cells in long-lasting Graves disease. Across the study: Freshly diagnosed Graves' patients had used antithyroid drugs for under 3 months. Findings of the study overall: Segments TRBV28, TRBJ1-2 and TRBJ2-5 showed preferential usage in persistent disease. Relative to new patients (around 1,000), persistent patients exhibited greater sharing of public clonotypes (approximately 2,700).

Construction of the TCR beta libraries employed iRepertoire HTBI primers in conjunction with Arm-PCR of CDR3 regions. TCRdb reprocessed the multiplex PCR reads with MiXCR, giving one entry per CDR3 protein. The profile shows 530,000 or so distinct CDR3 sequences, roughly 14% of them singletons. Germline V gene data show CDR1 as SNHLY and CDR2 as FYNNEI. This CDR3 has 15 amino acids. V lost 2 bases to trimming and J lost 3 bases, with 13 bases between them. Described time point: newly diagnosed GD, antithyroid drugs for less than 3 months. Researchers made the TCR library from RNA that was extracted from PBMCs. This same sample was also part of a study on T cells in Graves' hyperthyroidism and ophthalmopathy.

The receptor comes from a young man with Graves disease. The sample in question was peripheral blood mononuclear cells (PBMCs), obtained at new diagnosis, from a patient treated with antithyroid drugs. The genes are TRBV2 and TRBJ1-1, with a tentative D call TRBD1 (6 bases). The CDR3 is CASSEFLGGDTEAFF. The CDR3 DNA sequence: TGTGCCAGCAGTGAATTTTTAGGGGGGGACACTGAAGCTTTCTTT.